Presented here are 20 T cell receptor beta chains from one specimen sequenced in a study of T cell changes during pregnancy in multiple sclerosis (dated by TCRdb to between 2018 and 2021). The library was obtained by the immunoSEQ multiplex PCR assay. The source is immuneACCESS, and TCRdb retained only in-frame sequences with V and J called. Part of the clones is not carried over; for the studies checked, unresolved V genes explain less than half of this, and the remainder is unexplained. The sample data list about 87,000 clones, and roughly 95% of these were observed just once. The biggest ten clones account for about 1.4% of the sample. Sample: peripheral blood, taken in the third trimester of pregnancy. Receptors were obtained from a female donor in good health, enrolled as a control in a pregnancy study.

This chain connects TRBV25-1 to TRBJ2-5; 7 nucleotides line up with TRBD2. With 2 bases clipped from V and 3 bases from J, the junction kept 9 bases outside the gene matches. The CDR3 is 16 residues long. Germline CDR1 reads MGHDK; CDR2 reads SYGVNS. In DNA, the CDR3 is TGTGCCAGCAGTGAAGGCGGCGGGAGAGGTAAAGAGACCCAGTACTTC. Its protein product is CASSEGGGRGKETQYF.

Details on this clone: At the DNA level, this CDR3 is encoded by other sequences in the same sample as well. This chain joins TRBV2 and TRBJ2-3; 15 positions agree with TRBD2. This CDR3 has 16 amino acids. Germline trimming cut 4 bases from V and 4 bases from J; bases unmatched to any gene: 3. Germline V gene sequence: CDR1 SNHLY, CDR2 FYNNEI. The CDR3 DNA reads as TGTGCCAGCAGTGCCGGACTAGCGGGAGGGGCAGATACGCAGTATTTT. It encodes CASSAGLAGGADTQYF.

The chain carries TRBV19 and TRBJ1-3; D might be TRBD1 (5 bases). The CDR3 runs 14 residues. The V end lost 9 bases, the J end lost 0 bases, and 12 bases lay between the germline ends. Germline assignment: CDR1 LNHDA and CDR2 SQIVND (reference sequence). The CDR3, as DNA: TGTGCCAGCACCGGGGACTACTCTGGAAACACCATATATTTT. Encoded protein: CASTGDYSGNTIYF.

This clone was found a few times. V gene TRBV5-1 combines with J gene TRBJ2-6; 9 nucleotides agree with TRBD1. The CDR3 runs 17 residues. Germline V CDR1 and CDR2: SGHRS, YFSETQ. Germline trimming cut 0 bases from V and 7 bases from J; bases unmatched to any gene: 8. The CDR3, as DNA: TGCGCCAGCAGCTTGGATGGGACAGGGAGAAATGCCAACGTCCTGACTTTC. Amino acids: CASSLDGTGRNANVLTF. Looking up the rest from reference TRBV5-1 and TRBJ2-6 gives the full variable domain: KAGVTQTPRYLIKTRGQQVTLSCSPISGHRSVSWYQQTPGQGLQFLFEYFSETQRNKGNFPGRFSGRQFSNSRSEMNVSTLELGDSALYLCASSLDGTGRNANVLTFGAGSRLTVL.

The gene calls are TRBV7-2 and TRBJ1-5; D gene unclear. Germline CDR1 and CDR2: SGHTA and FQGNSA. The CDR3 is 14 residues long. V was shortened by 2 bases and J by 0 bases, with 5 bases between the two germline ends. CDR3 protein: CASSLSHSNQPQHF. DNA of the CDR3: TGTGCCAGCAGCTTAAGCCATAGCAATCAGCCCCAGCATTTT.

The CDR3: CASSPPAASGIYEQYF. In DNA form, the CDR3 reads TGTGCCAGCAGTCCCCCCGCCGCTAGCGGGATCTACGAGCAGTACTTC. V gene TRBV28 combines with J gene TRBJ2-7; 9 nucleotides line up with TRBD2. CDR3 length equals 16 residues. The germline gives CDR1 MDHEN, CDR2 SYDVKM. Trimming took 5 bases from V and 3 from J; bases not matched to a gene: 11.

V gene TRBV5-4 combines with J gene TRBJ2-2, with 7 positions matching TRBD1. After removal of 3 bases from V and 0 bases from J, the junction contained 8 bases not matched to a gene. Germline assignment: CDR1 SGHNT and CDR2 YYREEE (reference sequence). This CDR3 is 17 amino acids long. In DNA, the CDR3 is TGTGCCAGCAGCTCCAATAGGGGGCAGGCGAACACCGGGGAGCTGTTTTTT. Protein product: CASSSNRGQANTGELFF.

The CDR3 DNA sequence: TGCGCCAGCAGCCATTTTGCTGGGACAGGGGGCGTCGAGCAGTACTTC. Its translation is CASSHFAGTGGVEQYF. The chain joins TRBV4-1 to TRBJ2-7, with 12 positions matching TRBD1. CDR1 and CDR2 (germline): MGHRA, YSYEKL. This CDR3 comprises 16 residues. The ends lost 3 bases at V and 6 bases at J; junction bases unmatched: 9.

J is TRBJ2-2 and V is TRBV10-2, with 11 bases matching TRBD2. V lost 5 bases to trimming and J lost 5 bases; unmatched junction nucleotides: 1. The CDR3 loop spans 14 amino acids. Germline lookup yields CDR1 WSHSY and CDR2 SAAADI. CDR3 sequence reads: CASSRTSGTGELFF. CDR3 coding DNA: TGCGCCAGCAGTAGGACTAGCGGGACCGGGGAGCTGTTTTTT.

The gene calls are TRBV5-6 and TRBJ1-5; the D gene is possibly TRBD1 (6 bases). The CDR3 runs to 15 residues. The germline CDR1 and CDR2 sequences are SGHDT and YYEEEE. V was trimmed by 0 bases and J by 3 bases, leaving 10 bases between them. The CDR3 coding sequence is TGTGCCAGCAGCTTGGGGCAGGGGTTCAATCAGCCCCAGCATTTT. It is translated as CASSLGQGFNQPQHF. Drawing the rest from reference TRBV5-6 and TRBJ1-5, the complete variable domain is DAGVTQSPTHLIKTRGQQVTLRCSPKSGHDTVSWYQQALGQGPQFIFQYYEEEERQRGNFPDRFSGHQFPNYSSELNVNALLLGDSALYLCASSLGQGFNQPQHFGDGTRLSIL.

The rearrangement joins TRBV18 to TRBJ1-2, with a weak D call TRBD1 (5 bases). The CDR3 spans 15 residues. Trimming removed 4 bases from V and 7 bases from J, with 19 bases in between. CDR1 is KGHSH, CDR2 LQKENI, per germline. CDR3 DNA: TGTGCCAGCTCACTGGGGCCGACGGCCTGGGGTGGCTACACCTTC. This codes for CASSLGPTAWGGYTF. Based on the CDR3 plus reference TRBV18 and TRBJ1-2, the full variable domain is NAGVMQNPRHLVRRRGQEARLRCSPMKGHSHVYWYRQLPEEGLKFMVYLQKENIIDESGMPKERFSAEFPKEGPSILRIQQVVRGDSAAYFCASSLGPTAWGGYTFGSGTRLTVV.

The chain is built from TRBV9 and TRBJ2-7; 7 nucleotides line up with TRBD2. V trimming: 0 bases; J trimming: 0 bases; junction bases outside the gene matches: 6. The CDR3 length is 16 residues. Germline loops: CDR1 SGDLS, CDR2 YYNGEE. CDR3 sequence reads: CASSVGIGGSSYEQYF. The CDR3 DNA reads TGTGCCAGCAGCGTAGGAATCGGGGGGAGCTCCTACGAGCAGTACTTC. Complete variable domain (other parts from reference TRBV9 and TRBJ2-7): DSGVTQTPKHLITATGQRVTLRCSPRSGDLSVYWYQQSLDQGLQFLIQYYNGEERAKGNILERFSAQQFPDLHSELNLSSLELGDSALYFCASSVGIGGSSYEQYFGPGTRLTVT.

The genes are TRBV27 and TRBJ2-7, with TRBD1 as a possible D gene (6 bases). This CDR3 comprises 16 residues. The V end was cut by 3 bases, the J end by 1 base, with 16 bases between. Per germline, CDR1 MNHEY and CDR2 SMNVEV (reference sequence). The CDR3 region has the DNA TGTGCCAGCAGTTTGTTACAGGGTACGGGGTCCTACGAGCAGTACTTC. Encoded protein: CASSLLQGTGSYEQYF.

The chain has TRBV5-1 and TRBJ2-1; 9 bases map to TRBD2. Germline V gene sequence: CDR1 SGHRS, CDR2 YFSETQ. V was pared by 1 base and J by 3 bases, with 5 bases of the junction left unmatched. This CDR3 is built from 16 residues. This chain's CDR3 is CASSLQGTSSYNEQFF. In DNA, the CDR3 is TGCGCCAGCAGCTTGCAAGGGACTAGCAGCTACAATGAGCAGTTCTTC.

This chain links TRBV6-1 with TRBJ2-5; possibly TRBD1 for D (5 bases). Trimming stripped 6 bases from V and 4 bases from J, with 12 bases between. The CDR3 extends over 13 amino acids. Germline V gene lookup returns CDR1 MNHNS and CDR2 SASEGT. The CDR3 loop reads CASSRESGETQYF. CDR3 DNA sequence: TGTGCCAGCAGCAGGGAATCAGGAGAGACCCAGTACTTC.

Remarks on this clone: Mismatch with germline at one junction end may stem from a read error. The chain uses TRBV5-1 and TRBJ2-5; 7 bases map to TRBD2. The germline gives CDR1 SGHRS, CDR2 YFSETQ. The CDR3 contains 17 residues. The CDR3 nucleotides are TGCGCCAGCAGTTTGGCCCGGCTAGCGGAGGGCCAAGAGACCCAGTACTTC. This translates into CASSLARLAEGQETQYF.

This clone came up once. The V and J genes are TRBV27 and TRBJ2-7; the D gene is possibly TRBD2 (5 bases). This CDR3 spans 14 amino acids. V was clipped by 5 bases and J by 2 bases, with 13 bases between them. Germline V gene sequence: CDR1 MNHEY, CDR2 SMNVEV (reference sequence). In nucleotides, the CDR3 is TGTGCCAGCAGTCCCTGGACGGGAACCTACGAGCAGTACTTC. This translates into CASSPWTGTYEQYF.

This clone was found once. The rearrangement joins TRBV2 to TRBJ1-2; 9 bases map to TRBD1. CDR1 SNHLY and CDR2 FYNNEI come from the germline V gene. The J segment lost 6 bases and the V segment lost 6 bases, leaving 11 bases of the junction unmatched. There are 15 residues in the CDR3. The CDR3 loop reads CASSETGTGTDGYTF. The CDR3 DNA reads TGTGCCAGCAGCGAAACCGGGACAGGGACGGATGGCTACACCTTC.

The genes are TRBV4-1 and TRBJ2-7; D is unclear. V lost 2 bases and J 3 bases, leaving 11 bases between the germline ends. The CDR3 has 14 amino acids. Germline loops: CDR1 MGHRA, CDR2 YSYEKL. This CDR3 is CASSQSPVGYEQYF. CDR3 nucleotide sequence: TGCGCCAGCAGCCAAAGTCCGGTTGGCTACGAGCAGTACTTC.

The rearrangement links TRBV5-6 to TRBJ1-2; TRBD1 might be the D (5 bases). The CDR3 sequence is 16 residues long. The V gene's germline CDR1 is SGHDT and CDR2 YYEEEE. V was trimmed by 0 bases and J by 3 bases, leaving 15 bases between them. The CDR3 coding sequence is TGTGCCAGCAGCTTGGCCGGGAGGGACGCCCACTATGGCTACACCTTC. It encodes CASSLAGRDAHYGYTF.